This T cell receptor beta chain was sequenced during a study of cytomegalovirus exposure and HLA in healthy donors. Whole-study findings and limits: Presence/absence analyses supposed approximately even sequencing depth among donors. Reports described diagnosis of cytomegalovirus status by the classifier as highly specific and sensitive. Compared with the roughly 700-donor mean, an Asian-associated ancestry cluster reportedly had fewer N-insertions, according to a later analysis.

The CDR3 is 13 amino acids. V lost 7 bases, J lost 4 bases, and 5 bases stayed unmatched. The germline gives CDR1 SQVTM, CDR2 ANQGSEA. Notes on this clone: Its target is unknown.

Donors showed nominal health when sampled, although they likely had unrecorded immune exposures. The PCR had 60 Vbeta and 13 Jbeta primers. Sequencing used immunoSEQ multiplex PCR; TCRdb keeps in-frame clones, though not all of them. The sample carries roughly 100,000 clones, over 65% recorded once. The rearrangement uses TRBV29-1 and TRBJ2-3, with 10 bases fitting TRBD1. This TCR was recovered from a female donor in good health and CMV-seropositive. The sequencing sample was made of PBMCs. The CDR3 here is CSAGQGNADTQYF. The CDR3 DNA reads TGCAGCGCGGGACAGGGGAACGCAGATACGCAGTATTTT.